The source of this T cell receptor beta chain is a study of T cell responses to AZD1222 COVID-19 vaccine (dated by TCRdb to the early 2020s). At the level of the whole study: AZD1222 recipients with second doses at about 4 weeks or about 12 weeks were pooled, because spike-specific TCR depth and breadth did not differ between schedules. TCR sequencing was performed for 233 trial participants, of whom about 200 were given two doses of AZD1222 and 26 were given two doses of MenACWY control vaccine. Trial participants were enrolled by age into subgroups of 18-55, 56-69 and 70-plus years, and approximately 150, 30 and 60 TCR-sequenced participants, respectively, were included in these subgroups. Overall study results and their limits: In the small 56-69-year group, the increase in depth fell short of significance, most likely because of low power. After two AZD1222 doses, spike-specific TCR breadth and depth were significantly higher than at day 0 and than in MenACWY recipients. Because no samples from the day 14 peak response were available, repertoires could be characterized only after the peak T cell response. Conclusions about previously exposed vaccinees are limited, since just 6 or 7 AZD1222 recipients were seropositive for SARS-CoV-2 at baseline. The whole spike protein was spanned by vaccine-associated CD4 TCRs, and dominant responses were seen in regions 160-218 and 743-854. Nearly half of unique spike-specific TCRs reportedly recognized epitopes outside regions mutated in the B.1.351 and B.1.1.7 variants. Participants were mostly white British and included more females than males, and it was suggested by the authors that clonal diversity may have been underestimated.

CDR1 and CDR2, looked up from the germline V gene, are MDHEN and SYDVKM. The CDR3 measures 13 amino acids from cysteine to phenylalanine. CDR3 DNA is the only sequence kept; it has 39 bases, read in frame from the first base. V loses 5 bases of germline sequence and J loses 3 bases, and the interval between the two ends is 8 bases. Read against the paper, the sample's time point label means: baseline before first vaccination. The vaccinee samples were drawn from two UK trials, COV001 and COV002, one of which was a single-blind randomized controlled phase 2/3 trial testing AZD1222 (ChAdOx1 nCoV-19) in healthy adults. For TCRbeta chain sequencing, PBMC samples were collected from trial participants at day 0 and at day 28 after the second dose. Comment on this clone: What antigen it recognizes has not been identified. Per-nucleotide qualities are absent, and no much larger clonotype sits a single base away.

The CDR3 regions of human TCRbeta chains were analyzed by immunosequencing. As for how the authors treated the data: Repertoire TCRs were matched against a reference library of SARS-CoV-2-specific TCRs generated with the MIRA antigen-specificity platform. Breadth meant the fraction of unique TCRs that were SARS-CoV-2-associated, whereas depth meant the fraction of total T cells that were SARS-CoV-2-associated. Using the MIRA data, each spike-specific TCR was assigned both to the spike region to which the TCR was reactive and to a CD4 or CD8 class. Log10-transformed breadth and depth values were compared by one-way ANOVA with Sidak's multiple comparisons tests. This immuneACCESS table, as held by TCRdb, lists in-frame sequences with V and J called but not all clones. Of the missing ones, under half trace to an unresolved V gene in checked studies; the others have no known cause. V, J and clone size are those of that table, while D and trimming were read from the DNA. The sample table shows 85,000 to 90,000 clones, and roughly 86% are seen once. The ten largest clones take up around 5.8% of the sample.

This specimen consisted of peripheral blood, obtained on day 0 of AZD1222 vaccination. The chain uses TRBV28 and TRBJ1-3; confidence is insufficient to name the D gene. The sequence came from an adult in good health. CDR3 sequence: CASSVGVGNTIYF. The sequence in DNA is TGTGCCAGCAGTGTCGGGGTTGGAAACACCATATATTTT. The full variable domain, completed from the reference TRBV28 and TRBJ1-3 proteins outside the CDR3, reads DVKVTQSSRYLVKRTGEKVFLECVQDMDHENMFWYRQDPGLGLRLIYFSYDVKMKEKGDIPEGYSVSREKKERFSLILESASTNQTSMYLCASSVGVGNTIYFGEGSWLTVV.